This T cell receptor (beta chain) was captured in a study of beta chain features in type 1 diabetes. Study summary: Sorted cells numbering around 110,000,000 were examined across all samples. Study-wide findings and caveats: VDJ junctions from patients with type 1 diabetes contained fewer insertions and more deletions.

In regard to this clone: Antigen specificity is unknown.

Isolated RNA was reverse transcribed in full, so expressed TCRB transcripts were sequenced. Repertoires were generated with immunoSEQ multiplex PCR, while TCRdb's copy carries only in-frame clones and drops some. Seen here are 250,000 to 300,000 clones, 7% to 9% observed once, and the top ten hold roughly 1%. Germline assignment: CDR1 SGHNT and CDR2 YYREEE (reference sequence). The CDR3 runs 15 residues. V was trimmed by 3 bases and J by 2 bases, leaving 9 bases between them. The sequenced sample was central memory CD4+ T cells from blood. This chain joins TRBV5-4 and TRBJ2-6, with D perhaps being TRBD1 or TRBD2 (5 bases each). The receptor's source is a woman aged 18 to 35 in good health. CDR3 region: CASSSGAPGANVLTF. The CDR3 nucleotides read TGTGCCAGCAGCTCCGGGGCCCCTGGGGCCAACGTCCTGACTTTC. Looking up the rest from reference TRBV5-4 and TRBJ2-6 gives the full variable domain: ETGVTQSPTHLIKTRGQQVTLRCSSQSGHNTVSWYQQALGQGPQFIFQYYREEENGRGNFPPRFSGLQFPNYSSELNVNALELDDSALYLCASSSGAPGANVLTFGAGSRLTVL.